The 21 T cell receptor beta chains below were found in one sample sequenced in a study of response to subunit inactivated influenza vaccine. MiXCR was run by TCRdb on the RT-PCR reads, yielding one entry per CDR3 protein. The data show some 480,000 distinct CDR3 sequences, approximately 11% seen once. Material: PBMCs from blood, obtained more than 35 days after vaccination. The receptors here all came from a man between 50 and 59 years old who received an inactivated influenza vaccine.

The chain couples TRBV4-3 to TRBJ2-5; TRBD1 matches 8 bases. The junction had 7 bases not matched to a gene; V was cut back by 0 bases and J by 7 bases. The CDR3 extends over 15 amino acids. Germline lookup yields CDR1 LGHNA and CDR2 YSLEER. The CDR3, as DNA: TGCGCCAGCAGCCAAGATCTCACAGGGGGTTCGACCCAGTACTTC. The encoded protein is CASSQDLTGGSTQYF.

The chain employs TRBV4-3 and TRBJ2-1; weak D call: TRBD2 (5 bases). Germline V gives CDR1 LGHNA, CDR2 YSLEER. The CDR3 runs 17 residues. V was shortened by 1 base and J by 0 bases, with 13 bases between the two germline ends. CDR3 residues: CASSQGIGESSYNEQFF. The CDR3 nucleotides are TGCGCCAGCAGCCAAGGTATCGGGGAATCCTCCTACAATGAGCAGTTCTTC.

The chain joins TRBV20-1 to TRBJ2-1; D unresolved. Germline V lookup: CDR1 DFQATT, CDR2 SNEGSKA (reference sequence). CDR3 size: 12 residues. Trimming left V 6 bases short and J 9 bases short, with 15 bases between. The CDR3 coding sequence is TGCAGTGCAAGACTTGGGTTCCGTGAGCAGTTCTTC. Translating gives CSARLGFREQFF.

The CDR3 reads CASTQGLNTGELFF. DNA of the CDR3: TGCGCTTCTACACAGGGACTGAACACCGGGGAGCTGTTTTTT. The chain carries TRBV5-1 and TRBJ2-2; D may be TRBD1 or TRBD2 (6 bases each). The CDR3 consists of 14 residues. Germline V gene sequence: CDR1 SGHRS, CDR2 YFSETQ.

Notes on this clonotype: This may come from a read error, since a much larger clone is one base off. The J gene is TRBJ2-1, the V gene TRBV20-1; 9 bases line up with TRBD1. The germline V gene encodes CDR1 DFQATT and CDR2 SNEGSKA (reference sequence). The CDR3 covers 14 residues. CDR3 region: CSPRGTGSYNEQFF. CDR3 coding DNA: TGCAGTCCTAGAGGGACAGGGTCCTACAATGAGCAGTTCTTC.

Note on this clonotype: This could be a read error, since a much larger clone is one nucleotide away. The chain links TRBV29-1 to TRBJ2-1, with 7 bases identical to TRBD1. The length of the CDR3 is 15 residues. Germline V gene data show CDR1 as SQVTM and CDR2 as ANQGSEA. In nucleotides, the CDR3 is TGCAGCGTTGATTCCCCGACAGGGTTATACAGTGAGCAGTTCTTC. As protein: CSVDSPTGLYSEQFF.

As for this clonotype: The junction does not match germline at one end; this may be a read error. The chain combines TRBV29-1 with TRBJ1-1; D remains unclear. The CDR3 consists of 12 residues. Germline loops: CDR1 SQVTM, CDR2 ANQGSEA. This chain's CDR3 is CSVDGLNTEACF. CDR3 nucleotides: TGCAGCGTTGATGGGCTGAACACTGAAGCTTGCTTT.

This clonotype was detected ten times or more. The chain has TRBV20-1 and TRBJ2-3; TRBD2 aligns across 14 bases. Germline trimming cut 2 bases from V and 1 base from J; bases unmatched to any gene: 5. The CDR3 is 17 amino acids. The germline CDR1 and CDR2 sequences are DFQATT and SNEGSKA (reference sequence). CDR3 in DNA: TGCAGTGCTAGAAGGACTAGCGGGGGGCCCGGCACAGATACGCAGTATTTT. Its translation is CSARRTSGGPGTDTQYF.

This clonotype was recorded a few times. The rearrangement joins TRBV29-1 to TRBJ2-5; 8 bases map to TRBD1. V lost 7 bases, J lost 4 bases, and 5 bases stayed unmatched. Germline CDR1 is SQVTM and CDR2 is ANQGSEA. CDR3 length: 12 amino acids. The CDR3: CSGGQVRETQYF. In DNA, the CDR3 is TGCAGCGGGGGACAGGTGCGAGAGACCCAGTACTTC.

Turning to this clonotype: A junction boundary mismatches the germline segment, possibly from a read error. The chain employs TRBV12-3 or TRBV12-4 and TRBJ1-1; D gene unclear. The CDR3 is 13 residues long. CDR3 residues: CASSYGLNTDAFF. DNA of the CDR3: TGTGCCAGCAGTTACGGCCTGAACACTGACGCTTTCTTT.

V and J are TRBV7-2 and TRBJ2-6, with no clear D. CDR1 SGHTA and CDR2 FQGNSA come from the germline V gene. The CDR3 length is 14 residues. V lost 5 bases to trimming and J lost 4 bases, with 9 bases between them. The CDR3 here is CASSAYRGANVLTF. CDR3 sequence (DNA): TGTGCCAGCAGCGCATATCGAGGGGCCAACGTCCTGACTTTC.

The chain is built from TRBV14 and TRBJ2-7; 10 positions agree with TRBD2. The V and J ends lost 5 bases and 6 bases, in that order; junction bases with no gene match: 4. Germline CDR1 reads SGHDN; CDR2 reads FVKESK. The CDR3 extends over 13 amino acids. CDR3 amino acids: CASSSRLAGEQYF. Here the CDR3 DNA reads TGTGCCAGCAGCTCGCGACTAGCGGGCGAGCAGTACTTC.

This clonotype came up a few times. J is TRBJ2-1 and V is TRBV20-1, with 7 bases fitting TRBD2. There are 14 residues in the CDR3. V was pared by 0 bases and J by 4 bases, with 3 bases of the junction left unmatched. The germline V gene encodes CDR1 DFQATT and CDR2 SNEGSKA (reference sequence). CDR3 coding DNA: TGCAGTGCTAGAGAAGCGGGGCCATACAATGAGCAGTTCTTC. Protein product: CSAREAGPYNEQFF.

V and J are TRBV18 and TRBJ1-1; 8 positions agree with TRBD1. The CDR3 runs to 14 residues. CDR1 is KGHSH and CDR2 is LQKENI in the germline V gene. The junction had 1 base not matched to a gene; V was cut back by 1 base and J by 3 bases. CDR3: CASSPLDRDTEAFF. DNA for the CDR3: TGTGCCAGCTCACCACTGGACAGGGACACTGAAGCTTTCTTT.

This clonotype was seen only a few times. The chain is built from TRBV15 and TRBJ2-1; D call uncertain. Trimming shortened V by 5 bases and J by 7 bases, and 9 bases separated the two germline ends. The CDR3 is 12 residues long. Germline V gene data show CDR1 as LNHNV and CDR2 as YYDKDF (reference sequence). CDR3 DNA sequence: TGTGCCACCAGCGTGCCCCTGAATGAGCAGTTCTTC. This sequence encodes CATSVPLNEQFF.

This clonotype showed up just a few times. The J gene is TRBJ2-5, the V gene TRBV28, with 12 bases fitting TRBD2. The CDR3 totals 15 residues. Germline V gene data show CDR1 as MDHEN and CDR2 as SYDVKM. V lost 5 bases and J lost 3; bases outside the gene matches: 4. The CDR3: CASSPSGRAEETQYF. The CDR3 bases are TGTGCCAGCAGTCCTAGCGGGAGGGCCGAAGAGACCCAGTACTTC.

This clonotype came up a few times. The V call is TRBV25-1, the J call TRBJ2-7, with unresolved D. CDR1 and CDR2 from the germline V gene are MGHDK and SYGVNS. V dropped 1 base and J dropped 3 bases, with 7 bases sitting between them. The length of the CDR3 is 13 residues. The CDR3 protein is CASSESLSYEQYF. CDR3 coding DNA: TGTGCCAGCAGTGAATCTCTCAGCTACGAGCAGTACTTC.

This clonotype occurred a few times. The chain carries TRBV7-6 and TRBJ1-1, with 8 nucleotides matching TRBD1. Germline V lookup: CDR1 SGHVS, CDR2 FNYEAQ. With V trimmed by 5 bases and J by 3 bases, 11 bases remained unmatched. The CDR3 runs 16 residues. The CDR3 DNA sequence: TGTGCCAGCAGCACCCCCAGGGGGCTTGGGGACACTGAAGCTTTCTTT. Translated: CASSTPRGLGDTEAFF.

The chain couples TRBV2 to TRBJ1-2; tentatively, D is TRBD1 (6 bases). The CDR3 runs 12 residues. In germline, CDR1 is SNHLY, CDR2 FYNNEI. The V gene lost 10 bases and the J gene lost 3 bases, with 12 bases spanning the gap. CDR3 in DNA: TGTGCCATCATTTCAGGGGACTATGGCTACACCTTC. Protein: CAIISGDYGYTF.

V usage is TRBV7-2 and J usage is TRBJ2-7, with D unclear. The CDR3 totals 15 residues. V shed 0 bases and J shed 0 bases, with 9 bases lying between them. Per the germline V gene, CDR1 is SGHTA and CDR2 is FQGNSA. CDR3 nucleotide sequence: TGTGCCAGCAGCTTAGCCAGGACCAGCTCCTACGAGCAGTACTTC. It specifies CASSLARTSSYEQYF.

The chain joins TRBV5-1 to TRBJ2-1, with 9 bases matching TRBD1. Per the germline V gene, CDR1 is SGHRS and CDR2 is YFSETQ. V shed 4 bases and J 2 bases; nucleotides not matched to a gene: 7. This CDR3 has 16 amino acids. CDR3 coding DNA: TGCGCCAGCAGCCTGACAGGGGGGGTCCCCTACAATGAGCAGTTCTTC. Amino acid sequence: CASSLTGGVPYNEQFF.